Each of the 24 T cell receptor beta chains below was sequenced from the same sample in a study of blood T cells in healthy people across ages. Through a sample-barcoded 5' primer and a J-beta primer mix, a second PCR was run for roughly 6 to 11 cycles. TCRdb reanalysed the 5' RACE reads using MiXCR and keeps one entry per CDR3 protein. This table has around 500,000 distinct CDR3 sequences, around a quarter appearing once. In addition, the sample was reused for a study of T cells of mothers and their children.

Sample: blood. These receptors were taken from a boy aged 2-9 years in good health.

This clonotype has only a few counts. One end of the junction is discordant with germline, which a read error may explain. The rearrangement links TRBV3-1 to TRBJ2-7; 9 bases map to TRBD1. Germline assignment: CDR1 LGHDT and CDR2 YNNKEL (reference sequence). The CDR3 is 13 residues long. This CDR3 reads CANSRDRVYEQYF. CDR3 nucleotide sequence: TGTGCCAACAGCCGGGACAGGGTCTACGAGCAGTACTTC.

In this sample, this clonotype turned up a few times. One junction end disagrees with the germline gene, perhaps due to a read error. Here the CDR3 reads CASSIQGPDAQYF. CDR3 nucleotides: TGTGCCAGCAGCATCCAAGGCCCAGATGCGCAGTATTTT. The V and J genes are TRBV7-2 and TRBJ2-3; D is unresolved. Germline lookup yields CDR1 SGHTA and CDR2 FQGNSA. The CDR3 is made up of 13 amino acids.

The chain uses TRBV25-1 and TRBJ2-5, with D perhaps matching TRBD1 or TRBD2 (6 bases each). The DNA end is a closer match to TRBJ2-7, so the J assignment may be wrong. The CDR3 has 12 residues. Germline assignment: CDR1 MGHDK and CDR2 SYGVNS. The CDR3 region is CASSGGINEQYF. DNA for the CDR3: TGTGCCAGCAGCGGGGGCATCAACGAGCAGTACTTC.

This chain joins TRBV6-5 and TRBJ2-7; D could derive from TRBD1 or TRBD2 (5 bases each). CDR1 and CDR2 (germline): MNHEY, SVGAGI. The length of the CDR3 is 14 residues. V dropped 6 bases and J dropped 6 bases, with 18 bases sitting between them. The CDR3 DNA is TGTGCCAGCAGCCCCGCTGTTACGGGGACCGAGCAGTACTTC. Amino acids: CASSPAVTGTEQYF.

This clonotype was seen more than once but under ten times. The chain links TRBV4-1 to TRBJ2-7, with D possibly TRBD1 on 5 matching bases. The CDR3 contains 15 residues. V lost 4 bases to trimming and J lost 6 bases, with 19 bases between them. The germline V gene encodes CDR1 MGHRA and CDR2 YSYEKL. CDR3 residues: CASSLQSQGTFEQYF. The CDR3 bases are TGCGCCAGCAGCCTACAAAGCCAGGGTACGTTCGAGCAGTACTTC.

The J gene is TRBJ2-3, the V gene TRBV20-1, with 10 positions matching TRBD2. Unmatched junction bases numbered 11, after V lost 2 bases and J lost 6 bases. Germline-derived CDR1 and CDR2 are DFQATT and SNEGSKA (reference sequence). The CDR3 spans 16 residues. The CDR3 is CSARPQVAGGRDTQYF. The DNA of the CDR3 is TGCAGTGCTAGACCGCAAGTAGCGGGGGGTCGTGATACGCAGTATTTT.

This clonotype occurred a few times. The genes are TRBV7-2 and TRBJ1-4, with D possibly TRBD1 on 6 matching bases. CDR1 is SGHTA, CDR2 FQGNSA, per germline. This CDR3 has 14 amino acids. Trimming left V 6 bases short and J 3 bases short, with 11 bases between. CDR3 protein: CASSTQGPNEKLFF. As DNA, the CDR3 is TGTGCCAGCAGTACACAGGGACCTAATGAAAAACTGTTTTTT.

This clonotype was detected only once. The chain joins TRBV20-1 to TRBJ2-7; 7 bases align to TRBD1. CDR3 length: 13 residues. J was trimmed by 3 bases and V by 4 bases; bases with no gene match: 6. Germline V gives CDR1 DFQATT, CDR2 SNEGSKA (reference sequence). The CDR3 spells CSATTGTDYEQYF. CDR3 bases: TGCAGTGCTACAACCGGGACAGACTACGAGCAGTACTTC.

The chain combines TRBV29-1 with TRBJ2-1; TRBD2 matches 8 bases. The trim removed 8 bases at V and 6 bases at J, leaving 9 bases unmatched. The CDR3 loop spans 13 amino acids. Germline assignment: CDR1 SQVTM and CDR2 ANQGSEA. The CDR3 protein is CSWGAGEVNEQFF. The CDR3 DNA reads as TGCAGCTGGGGAGCGGGAGAGGTCAATGAGCAGTTCTTC.

This chain joins TRBV4-2 and TRBJ2-5, with D possibly called TRBD1 or TRBD2 (5 bases each). The germline V and J ends were trimmed by 0 bases and 5 bases, with 16 bases remaining between them. CDR3 length: 16 amino acids. Germline CDR1 and CDR2: LGHNA and YNFKEQ. In DNA, the CDR3 is TGTGCCAGCAGCCAAGATCCGTTTAAGGGACGGGAGACCCAGTACTTC. Translating gives CASSQDPFKGRETQYF.

This clonotype was counted ten times or more. The genes are TRBV29-1 and TRBJ2-7; TRBD1 is a possible D gene (6 bases). CDR1 SQVTM and CDR2 ANQGSEA come from the germline V gene. The CDR3 sequence is 14 residues long. Trimming pared 4 bases from V and 3 bases from J, leaving 16 bases between. The CDR3 reads CSVASAGAFYEQYF. The DNA for the CDR3 is TGCAGCGTTGCATCTGCAGGGGCGTTCTACGAGCAGTACTTC.

This CDR3 reads CASSQESWSSTDTQYF. The DNA for the CDR3 is TGTGCCAGCAGCCAAGAATCCTGGTCTAGCACAGATACGCAGTATTTT. V and J are TRBV14 and TRBJ2-3; D gene ambiguous. The germline V gene encodes CDR1 SGHDN and CDR2 FVKESK. Trimming took off 0 bases at V and 0 bases at J, with 10 bases between the two ends. The CDR3 runs to 16 residues.

This clonotype was counted a few times. The chain has TRBV28 and TRBJ2-7; 11 bases map to TRBD2. J gave up 2 bases and V 3 bases, and 9 bases lay outside the gene matches. The CDR3 sequence is 17 residues long. Germline CDR1 is MDHEN and CDR2 is SYDVKM. The CDR3 is CASSFPPLAGGTYEQYF. In DNA, the CDR3 is TGTGCCAGCAGTTTTCCCCCTCTAGCGGGAGGAACCTACGAGCAGTACTTC.

The chain has TRBV4-2 and TRBJ1-2; D is undetermined. V shed 3 bases and J shed 2 bases, with 13 bases lying between them. The CDR3 covers 15 residues. Looked up from germline, CDR1 is LGHNA and CDR2 is YNFKEQ. The CDR3 sequence is CASSHYRTPNYGYTF. CDR3 bases: TGTGCCAGCAGCCATTACCGGACTCCAAACTATGGCTACACCTTC.

This clonotype has at least ten counts. The chain carries TRBV9 and TRBJ1-2; no reliable D call. The V and J ends lost 4 bases and 3 bases respectively, with 10 bases between them. The CDR3 runs to 13 residues. CDR1 SGDLS and CDR2 YYNGEE come from the germline V gene. The CDR3 spells CASSPGEHYGYTF. CDR3 nucleotide sequence: TGTGCCAGCAGCCCGGGTGAGCACTATGGCTACACCTTC.

This clonotype was detected a few times. The J gene is TRBJ1-2, the V gene TRBV20-1, with 10 nucleotides matching TRBD1. CDR1 and CDR2 (germline): DFQATT, SNEGSKA (reference sequence). The CDR3 runs 12 residues. V dropped 5 bases and J dropped 7; count of bases not matched to a gene: 4. The chain's CDR3 is CSALTGGIGYTF. The CDR3 DNA is TGCAGTGCTTTGACAGGGGGCATTGGCTACACCTTC.

The CDR3 spells CASSDSGTGIDEQYF. CDR3 sequence (DNA): TGCGCCAGCAGTGACTCCGGGACAGGGATTGACGAGCAGTACTTC. This rearrangement joins TRBV10-1 to TRBJ2-7, with 9 bases aligning to TRBD1. From germline, CDR1 is WNHNN and CDR2 SYGVQD (reference sequence). This CDR3 is built from 15 residues. The ends lost 3 bases at V and 5 bases at J; junction bases unmatched: 8.

This clonotype was counted between two and nine times. J is TRBJ1-1 and V is TRBV2; D remains unclear. The V end lost 4 bases, the J end lost 9 bases, and 9 bases lay between the germline ends. The germline CDR1 and CDR2 sequences are SNHLY and FYNNEI. CDR3 length: 11 amino acids. The CDR3 DNA reads TGTGCCAGCAGTGCTGACAAGAAAGCTTTCTTT. The encoded protein is CASSADKKAFF.

V is TRBV29-1 and J is TRBJ2-5; 7 bases are shared with TRBD1. TRBJ2-7 explains the end of the DNA better; the J call may be wrong. This CDR3 comprises 14 residues. From germline, CDR1 is SQVTM and CDR2 ANQGSEA. CDR3 sequence reads: CSVSDRVSSYEQYF. In nucleotides, the CDR3 is TGCAGCGTATCCGACAGGGTCAGTTCCTACGAGCAGTACTTC.

The chain couples TRBV4-3 to TRBJ2-5; D tentatively fits TRBD1 or TRBD2 (5 bases each). The V end was cut by 0 bases, the J end by 1 base, with 18 bases between. Germline loops: CDR1 LGHNA, CDR2 YSLEER. CDR3 length equals 18 residues. The CDR3 DNA sequence: TGCGCCAGCAGCCAAGATTGGAGAAAGGGGAGACCCCAAGAGACCCAGTACTTC. It specifies CASSQDWRKGRPQETQYF.

This clonotype was seen more than once but under ten times. V is TRBV6-5 and J is TRBJ1-5; unclear D gene. CDR3 length equals 13 residues. Trimming removed 2 bases at V and 5 bases at J, with 7 bases between. Germline V gene sequence: CDR1 MNHEY, CDR2 SVGAGI. Here the CDR3 DNA reads TGTGCCAGCAGTTACATCAGTCATCAGCCCCAGCATTTT. Encoded protein: CASSYISHQPQHF.

The chain is built from TRBV20-1 and TRBJ1-4, with D unresolved. The germline CDR1 and CDR2 sequences are DFQATT and SNEGSKA (reference sequence). CDR3 length: 11 amino acids. V was clipped by 1 base and J by 7 bases, with 4 bases between them. Written as DNA, the CDR3 is TGCAGTGCTAGAGTCGGTGAAAAACTGTTTTTT. Amino acid sequence: CSARVGEKLFF.

This clonotype came up a few times. The rearrangement uses TRBV9 and TRBJ2-7, with D unclear. With 1 base removed from V and 2 bases from J, the gap between germline ends came to 7 bases. Germline V gives CDR1 SGDLS, CDR2 YYNGEE. The CDR3 spans 13 residues. The CDR3 loop is CASSVNPTYEQYF. Here the CDR3 DNA reads TGTGCCAGCAGCGTAAATCCCACCTACGAGCAGTACTTC.

The gene calls are TRBV6-1 and TRBJ2-7; D could derive from TRBD1 or TRBD2 (5 bases each). This CDR3 comprises 15 residues. The V and J ends lost 4 bases and 5 bases respectively, with 18 bases between them. Germline V gene lookup returns CDR1 MNHNS and CDR2 SASEGT. Written as DNA, the CDR3 is TGTGCCAGCAGTGGATCGAGGGGCCCATTGGACGAGCAGTACTTC. It codes for CASSGSRGPLDEQYF.